The clone carrying this T cell receptor beta chain was detected ten times or more. Its cognate antigen is unknown. This sample was included in a study of HIV-infected children after antiretroviral therapy interruption. Overall study: Most participating children were previously exposed to EBV and CMV.

Study-wide results and limits: Naive CD4+ CDR3 sharing between time points fell after interruption began. Sorted CD45RA+ naive cells might include minor non-naive CD45RA+ cells.

Unique molecular identifiers were included in an RNA-based 3' RACE TCR library. MiXCR, applied by TCRdb to the 3' RACE reads, yields one record per CDR3 protein. The sample holds approximately 89,000 distinct CDR3 sequences, less than 7% seen once. The treatment is: PENTA 11 planned treatment interruption arm or continuous ART arm. Naive CD4+ CD45RA+ CD45RO- T cells were FACS-sorted from thawed PBMCs. The CDR3 is made up of 15 amino acids. The ends were cut back, 7 bases at V and 2 bases at J, with 17 bases in the middle. From germline, CDR1 is MDHEN and CDR2 SYDVKM. This material consisted of CD45RA+ CD4+ T cells from PBMCs, pooled from several time points, taken from a donor given antiretroviral therapy, either interrupted or continuous. Subset noted: naive CD4+ CD45RA+ CD45RO- T cells. The TCR sequence derives from a pool of human donors with HIV. The chain recombines TRBV28 with TRBJ1-2; perhaps TRBD1 as D (5 bases). CDR3 residues: CASTPAGRANYGYTF. The CDR3 coding sequence is TGTGCCAGCACCCCCGCAGGCAGGGCGAACTATGGCTACACCTTC.